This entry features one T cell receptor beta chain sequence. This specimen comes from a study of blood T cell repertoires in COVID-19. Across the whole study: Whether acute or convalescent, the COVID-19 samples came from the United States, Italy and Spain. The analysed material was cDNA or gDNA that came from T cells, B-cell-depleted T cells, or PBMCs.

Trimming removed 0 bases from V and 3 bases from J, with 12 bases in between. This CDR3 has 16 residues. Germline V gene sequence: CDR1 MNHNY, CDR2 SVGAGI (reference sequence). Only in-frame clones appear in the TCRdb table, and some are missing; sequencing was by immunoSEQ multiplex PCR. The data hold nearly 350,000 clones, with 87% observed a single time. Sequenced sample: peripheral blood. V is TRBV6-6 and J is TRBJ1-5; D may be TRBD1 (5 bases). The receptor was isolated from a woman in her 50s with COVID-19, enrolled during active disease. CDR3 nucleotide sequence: TGTGCCAGCAGTTACTCGCCGACAGCCGACAATCAGCCCCAGCATTTT. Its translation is CASSYSPTADNQPQHF.